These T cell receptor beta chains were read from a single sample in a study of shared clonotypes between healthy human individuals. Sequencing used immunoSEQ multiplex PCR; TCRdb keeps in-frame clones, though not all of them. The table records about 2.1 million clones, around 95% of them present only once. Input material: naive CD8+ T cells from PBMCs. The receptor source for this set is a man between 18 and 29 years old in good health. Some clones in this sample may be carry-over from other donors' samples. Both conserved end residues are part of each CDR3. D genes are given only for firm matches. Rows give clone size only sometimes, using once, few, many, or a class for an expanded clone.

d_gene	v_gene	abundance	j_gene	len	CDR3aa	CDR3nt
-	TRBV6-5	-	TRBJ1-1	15	CASSYSFVSGTEAFF	TGTGCCAGCAGTTACTCCTTCGTTTCGGGGACTGAAGCTTTCTTT
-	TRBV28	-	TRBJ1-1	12	CASTTKNTEAFF	TGTGCCAGCACAACAAAGAACACTGAAGCTTTCTTT
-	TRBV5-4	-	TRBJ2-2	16	CASSPLDGGNTGELFF	TGTGCCAGCAGCCCCCTAGACGGAGGGAACACCGGGGAGCTGTTTTTT
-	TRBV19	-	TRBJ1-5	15	CASKGLGEGNQPQHF	TGTGCCAGTAAGGGGCTGGGGGAGGGCAATCAGCCCCAGCATTTT
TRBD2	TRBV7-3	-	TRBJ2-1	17	CASSLTSLAGGYNEQFF	TGTGCCAGCAGCTTAACGAGTCTAGCGGGAGGGTACAATGAGCAGTTCTTC
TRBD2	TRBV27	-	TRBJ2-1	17	CASSNHVTSGRLYEQFF	TGTGCCAGCAGTAACCATGTGACTAGCGGGAGATTGTATGAGCAGTTCTTC
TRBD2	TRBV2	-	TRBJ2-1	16	CASRALGLASYNEQFF	TGTGCCAGCAGAGCATTGGGACTAGCATCCTACAATGAGCAGTTCTTC
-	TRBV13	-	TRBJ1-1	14	CASSLRGRNTEAFF	TGTGCCAGCAGCTTAAGGGGAAGGAACACTGAAGCTTTCTTT
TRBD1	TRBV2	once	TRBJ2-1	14	CAKGDRGLRNEQFF	TGTGCCAAGGGGGACAGGGGGCTGAGGAATGAGCAGTTCTTC
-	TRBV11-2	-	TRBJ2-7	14	CASSLGTSSYEQYF	TGTGCCAGCAGCTTAGGTACTAGCAGCTACGAGCAGTACTTC
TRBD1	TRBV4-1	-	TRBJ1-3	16	CASVSGTGISGNTIYF	TGCGCCAGCGTCTCCGGGACAGGGATTTCTGGAAACACCATATATTTT
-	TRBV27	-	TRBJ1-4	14	CASSFTGMREKLFF	TGTGCCAGCAGTTTTACAGGGATGCGTGAAAAACTGTTTTTT
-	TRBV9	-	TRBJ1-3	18	CASSTPHPRTSSGNTIYF	TGTGCCAGCAGCACTCCCCACCCCCGGACAAGCTCTGGAAACACCATATATTTT
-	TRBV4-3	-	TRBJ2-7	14	CASSLGPGDYEQYF	TGCGCCAGCAGCCTAGGCCCGGGGGACTACGAGCAGTACTTC
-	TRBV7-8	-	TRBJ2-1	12	CASSLSFNEQFF	TGTGCCAGCAGCTTATCCTTCAATGAGCAGTTCTTC
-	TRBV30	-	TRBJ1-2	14	CAWSSDTEYYGYTF	TGTGCCTGGAGTAGCGACACCGAATACTATGGCTACACCTTC
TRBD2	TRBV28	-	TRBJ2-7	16	CASSFSITSGRDEQYF	TGTGCCAGCAGTTTTTCCATAACTAGCGGGCGGGACGAGCAGTACTTC
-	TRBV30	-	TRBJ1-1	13	CAWKDPGNTEAFF	TGTGCCTGGAAAGATCCGGGGAACACTGAAGCTTTCTTT
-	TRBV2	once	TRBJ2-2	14	CASRSRSNTGELFF	TGTGCCAGCAGGTCACGGTCGAACACCGGGGAGCTGTTTTTT
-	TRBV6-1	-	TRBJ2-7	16	CASSARGGGIVDEQYF	TGTGCCAGCAGTGCTCGGGGAGGGGGGATAGTCGACGAGCAGTACTTC